This T cell receptor beta chain appears in the sequencing data of a study of blood T cell repertoires in COVID-19. Overall study context: PBMCs, B-cell-depleted T cells, or T cells provided the cDNA or gDNA that made up the material.

TCRdb's copy holds only in-frame clones and misses some; the assay was immunoSEQ multiplex PCR. The table records over 200,000 clones, around four fifths of them present only once. The CDR3 totals 15 residues. Per germline, CDR1 KGHDR and CDR2 SFDVKD. With 4 bases removed from V and 3 bases from J, the gap between germline ends came to 12 bases. Material: peripheral blood. The chain couples TRBV24-1 to TRBJ1-5; tentatively, D is TRBD1 (5 bases). The origin of this receptor is a woman older than 75 with active or convalescent COVID-19. In nucleotides, the CDR3 is TGTGCCACCAGTGAGGTCGGGGGTCCCAATCAGCCCCAGCATTTT. This gives the protein CATSEVGGPNQPQHF.